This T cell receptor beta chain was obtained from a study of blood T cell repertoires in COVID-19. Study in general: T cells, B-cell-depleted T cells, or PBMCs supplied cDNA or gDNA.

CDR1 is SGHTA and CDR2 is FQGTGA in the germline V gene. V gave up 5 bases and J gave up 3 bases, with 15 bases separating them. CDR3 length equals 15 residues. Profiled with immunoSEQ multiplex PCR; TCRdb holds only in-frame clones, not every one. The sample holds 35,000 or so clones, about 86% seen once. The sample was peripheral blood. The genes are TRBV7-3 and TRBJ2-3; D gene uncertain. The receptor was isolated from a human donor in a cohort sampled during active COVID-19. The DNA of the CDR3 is TGTGCCAGCAGCCCTACCTACCTGAGGACAGATACGCAGTATTTT. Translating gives CASSPTYLRTDTQYF.